The rows below give T cell receptor beta chains drawn from one sample of a study of T cell changes during pregnancy in multiple sclerosis. Clones were sequenced by immunoSEQ multiplex PCR, and TCRdb holds only the in-frame ones, with some missing. Among about 62,000 clones listed, approximately 90% were seen once. Sample: peripheral blood, taken in the first trimester of pregnancy. These receptors were taken from a female donor with multiple sclerosis, enrolled in a pregnancy study. Each CDR3 is given with its conserved first and last residue. Fields, in order: V gene, D gene, J gene, clone size, CDR3 protein, CDR3 DNA. The D gene is left open where the match is weak. Not all rows give a size; the values are once, few, many and, for expanded clones, a class.

>TRBV10-1|TRBD2|TRBJ2-7|NA
CASSESGLAYEQYF
TGCGCCAGCAGTGAGTCGGGACTAGCCTACGAGCAGTACTTC
>TRBV29-1|NA|TRBJ1-1|NA
CSVEPVFDTEAFF
TGCAGCGTTGAACCAGTTTTTGACACTGAAGCTTTCTTT
>TRBV28|NA|TRBJ1-5|NA
CASSLVGQPQHF
TGTGCCAGCAGTTTGGTCGGTCAGCCCCAGCATTTT
>TRBV19|TRBD2|TRBJ2-1|NA
CASSTGLAPNNEQFF
TGTGCCAGTAGTACCGGACTAGCCCCTAACAATGAGCAGTTCTTC
>TRBV4-3|NA|TRBJ2-5|once
CASSQQGAQETQYF
TGCGCCAGCAGCCAGCAAGGGGCTCAAGAGACCCAGTACTTC
>TRBV11-2|TRBD2|TRBJ2-4|NA
CASSRGGAGGLAKNIQYF
TGTGCCAGCAGCCGCGGGGGAGCGGGAGGTTTGGCCAAAAACATTCAGTACTTC
>TRBV7-9|TRBD1|TRBJ2-7|NA
CASSTDRASYEQYF
TGTGCCAGCAGCACCGACAGGGCCTCCTACGAGCAGTACTTC
>TRBV5-1|NA|TRBJ1-5|few
CASSLQGFGQPQHF
TGCGCCAGCAGCTTGCAGGGGTTCGGTCAGCCCCAGCATTTT
>TRBV5-5|NA|TRBJ2-7|NA
CASTLGRISYEQYF
TGTGCCAGCACCCTGGGCCGGATTTCCTACGAGCAGTACTTC
>TRBV30|TRBD2|TRBJ2-1|NA
CAWSTGTSGYNEQFF
TGTGCCTGGAGTACCGGGACTAGCGGTTACAATGAGCAGTTCTTC
>TRBV30|TRBD1|TRBJ1-1|NA
CAWTRPRGMNTEAFF
TGTGCCTGGACTCGACCCAGGGGGATGAACACTGAAGCTTTCTTT
>TRBV5-8|NA|TRBJ1-5|NA
CASSELSNQPQHF
TGTGCCAGCAGCGAACTGAGCAATCAGCCCCAGCATTTT